The count of the clone carrying this T cell receptor beta chain is one. Trimming left V 4 bases short and J 8 bases short, with 19 bases between. The germline gives CDR1 KGHDR, CDR2 SFDVKD. The CDR3 extends over 15 amino acids. This entry is derived from a study of blood T cell repertoires in COVID-19. In the study overall: Acute and convalescent COVID-19 specimens originated in the United States, Italy and Spain. Sources were T cells, B-cell-depleted T cells, or PBMCs; the material itself was cDNA or gDNA.

Sequencing was performed with immunoSEQ multiplex PCR; in TCRdb, only in-frame clones are kept and a portion is missing. The sample contains more than 200,000 clones, approximately 90% of which appear only once. The clonotype originates from a man aged 50 or older with acute or convalescent COVID-19. The chain uses TRBV24-1 and TRBJ1-2; D remains ambiguous. The material sequenced was peripheral blood. Here the CDR3 DNA reads TGTGCCACCAGTGACCCGGGTGGGTATGTGTGGGGCTACACCTTC. Residues: CATSDPGGYVWGYTF.